This T cell receptor beta chain was sequenced for a study of cytotoxic CD8 clonotypes in ibrutinib-treated CLL. Overall study context: After treatment lasting a median approximately eleven months, range 6 to 36, response samples were collected. Findings of the study overall: Exceeding age-matched healthy donors, baseline clonality also tracked the counts of circulating CD8+ T cells.

Sequenced by immunoSEQ multiplex PCR; TCRdb stores in-frame clones only, minus some. This table holds about 160,000 clones, over 65% found once. Losses at the gene ends were 0 bases for V and 0 bases for J; bases not matched to a gene: 10. Germline V gives CDR1 SQVTM, CDR2 ANQGSEA. CDR3 length: 17 amino acids. Genomic DNA for TCR beta libraries, roughly 2 micrograms, came from cryopreserved PBMCs. Notes on this clone: Its antigen is undetermined.

This receptor was identified in a human donor with chronic lymphocytic leukemia. The chain carries TRBV29-1 and TRBJ2-7; 8 nucleotides align to TRBD2. The material sequenced was PBMCs, taken after 12 months of ibrutinib treatment. Here the CDR3 reads CSVEDYGGLGNSYEQYF. For the CDR3, the DNA is TGCAGCGTTGAAGATTACGGGGGACTAGGGAACTCCTACGAGCAGTACTTC.